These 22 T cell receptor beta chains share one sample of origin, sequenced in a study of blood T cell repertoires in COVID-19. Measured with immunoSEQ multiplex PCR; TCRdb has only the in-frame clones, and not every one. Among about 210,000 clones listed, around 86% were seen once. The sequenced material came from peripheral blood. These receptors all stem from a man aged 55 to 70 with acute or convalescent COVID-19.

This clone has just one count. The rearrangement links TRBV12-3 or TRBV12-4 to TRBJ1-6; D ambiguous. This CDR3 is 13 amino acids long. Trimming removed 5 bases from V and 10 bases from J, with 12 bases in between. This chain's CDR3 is CASSLKVGSPLHF. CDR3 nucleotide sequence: TGTGCCAGCAGTCTAAAAGTCGGGTCACCCCTCCACTTT.

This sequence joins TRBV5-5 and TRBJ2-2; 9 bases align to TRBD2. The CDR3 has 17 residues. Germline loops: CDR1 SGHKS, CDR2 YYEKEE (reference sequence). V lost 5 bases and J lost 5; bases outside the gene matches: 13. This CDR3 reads CASRGGGAGGRTGELFF. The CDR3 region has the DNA TGTGCCAGCAGGGGCGGGGGGGCGGGCGGACGGACCGGGGAGCTGTTTTTT.

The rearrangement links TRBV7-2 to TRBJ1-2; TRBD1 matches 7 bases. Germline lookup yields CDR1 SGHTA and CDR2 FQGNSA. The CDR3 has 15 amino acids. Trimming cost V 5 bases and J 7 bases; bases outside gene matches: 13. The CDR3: CASSQSGTAEGGYTF. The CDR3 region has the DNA TGTGCCAGCAGCCAATCGGGGACAGCGGAGGGTGGCTACACCTTC. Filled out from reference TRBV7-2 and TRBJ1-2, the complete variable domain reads GAGVSQSPSNKVTEKGKDVELRCDPISGHTALYWYRQSLGQGLEFLIYFQGNSAPDKSGLPSDRFSAERTGGSVSTLTIQRTQQEDSAVYLCASSQSGTAEGGYTFGSGTRLTVV.

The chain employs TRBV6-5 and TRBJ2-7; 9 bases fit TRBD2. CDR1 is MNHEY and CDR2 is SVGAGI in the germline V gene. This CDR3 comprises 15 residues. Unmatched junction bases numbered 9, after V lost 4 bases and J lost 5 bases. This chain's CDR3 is CASSWTGTSSDEQYF. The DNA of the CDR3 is TGTGCCAGCAGTTGGACCGGGACTAGCTCTGACGAGCAGTACTTC.

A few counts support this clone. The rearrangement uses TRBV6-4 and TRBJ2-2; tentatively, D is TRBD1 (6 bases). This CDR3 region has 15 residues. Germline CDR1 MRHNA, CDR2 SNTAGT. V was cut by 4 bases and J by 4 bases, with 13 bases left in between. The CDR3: CASSANREFTGELFF. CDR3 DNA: TGTGCCAGCAGTGCTAACAGGGAATTCACCGGGGAGCTGTTTTTT.

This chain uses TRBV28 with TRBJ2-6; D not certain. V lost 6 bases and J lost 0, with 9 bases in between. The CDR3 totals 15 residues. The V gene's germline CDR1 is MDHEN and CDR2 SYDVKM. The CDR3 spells CASRFRSSGANVLTF. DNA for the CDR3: TGTGCCAGCAGATTCAGAAGCTCTGGGGCCAACGTCCTGACTTTC.

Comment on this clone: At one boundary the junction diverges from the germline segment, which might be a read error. The CDR3 here is CASSLADDSISVF. The CDR3 DNA sequence: TGTGCCAGCAGCTTGGCCGACGATAGCATCTCGGTCTTC. This rearrangement joins TRBV5-4 to TRBJ2-7; D not certain. The CDR3 sequence is 13 residues long. Germline assignment: CDR1 SGHNT and CDR2 YYREEE (reference sequence).

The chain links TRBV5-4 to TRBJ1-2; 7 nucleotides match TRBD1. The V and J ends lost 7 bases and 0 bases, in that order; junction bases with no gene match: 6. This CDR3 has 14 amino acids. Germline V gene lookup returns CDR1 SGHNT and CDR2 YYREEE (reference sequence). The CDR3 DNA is TGTGCCAGCGGTAGACAGGGCGCTAACTATGGCTACACCTTC. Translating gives CASGRQGANYGYTF.

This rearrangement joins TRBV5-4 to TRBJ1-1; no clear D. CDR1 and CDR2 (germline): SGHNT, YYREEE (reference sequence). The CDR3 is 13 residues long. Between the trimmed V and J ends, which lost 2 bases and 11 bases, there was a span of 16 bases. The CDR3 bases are TGTGCCAGCAGCTTACCCCCTGACTTTGCGGCTTTCTTT. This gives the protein CASSLPPDFAAFF.

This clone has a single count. CDR3 sequence (DNA): TGCGCCAGCAGCCAAGTATCTAGCTTGGGGGAGCAGTACTTC. Translating it yields CASSQVSSLGEQYF. The chain recombines TRBV4-3 with TRBJ2-7; possible D gene TRBD2, 5 bases. From germline, CDR1 is LGHNA and CDR2 YSLEER. V was trimmed by 1 base and J by 7 bases, leaving 14 bases between them. The CDR3 spans 14 residues.

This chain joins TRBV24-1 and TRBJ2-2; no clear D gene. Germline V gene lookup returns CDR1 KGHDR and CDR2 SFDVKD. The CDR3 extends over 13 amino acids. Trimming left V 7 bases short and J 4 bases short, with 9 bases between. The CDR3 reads CATRAAVTGELFF. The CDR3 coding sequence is TGTGCCACCAGGGCGGCGGTCACCGGGGAGCTGTTTTTT.

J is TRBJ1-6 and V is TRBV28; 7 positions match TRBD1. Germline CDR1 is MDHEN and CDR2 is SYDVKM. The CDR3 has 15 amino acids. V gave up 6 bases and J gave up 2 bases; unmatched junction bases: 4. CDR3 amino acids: CASRYGTAYNSPLHF. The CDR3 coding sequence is TGTGCCAGCAGATACGGGACAGCCTATAATTCACCCCTCCACTTT.

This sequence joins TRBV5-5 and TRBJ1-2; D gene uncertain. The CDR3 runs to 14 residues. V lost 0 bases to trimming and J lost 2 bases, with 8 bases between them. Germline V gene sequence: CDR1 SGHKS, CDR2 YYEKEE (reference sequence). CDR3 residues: CASSLDRGNYGYTF. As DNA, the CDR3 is TGTGCCAGCAGCTTGGATCGGGGAAACTATGGCTACACCTTC. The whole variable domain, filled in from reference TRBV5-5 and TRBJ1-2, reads DAGVTQSPTHLIKTRGQQVTLRCSPISGHKSVSWYQQVLGQGPQFIFQYYEKEERGRGNFPDRFSARQFPNYSSELNVNALLLGDSALYLCASSLDRGNYGYTFGSGTRLTVV.

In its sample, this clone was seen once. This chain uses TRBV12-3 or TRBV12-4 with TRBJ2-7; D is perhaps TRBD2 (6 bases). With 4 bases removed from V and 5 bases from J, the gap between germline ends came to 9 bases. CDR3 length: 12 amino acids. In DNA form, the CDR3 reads TGTGCCAGCAGTTGGTCTAGCGACGAGCAGTACTTC. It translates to CASSWSSDEQYF.

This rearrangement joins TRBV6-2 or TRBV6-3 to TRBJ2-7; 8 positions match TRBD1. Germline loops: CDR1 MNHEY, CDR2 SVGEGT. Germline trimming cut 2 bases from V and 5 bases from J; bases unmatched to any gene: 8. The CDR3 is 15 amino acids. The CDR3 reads CASSYPDRGDDEQYF. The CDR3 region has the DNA TGTGCCAGCAGTTACCCCGACAGGGGCGATGACGAGCAGTACTTC.

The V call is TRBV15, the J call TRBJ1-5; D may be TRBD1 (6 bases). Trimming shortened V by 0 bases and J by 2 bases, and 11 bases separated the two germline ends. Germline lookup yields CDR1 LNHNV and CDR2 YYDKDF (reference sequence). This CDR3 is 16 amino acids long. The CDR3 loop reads CATSRDGGSGNQPQHF. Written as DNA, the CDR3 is TGTGCCACCAGCAGAGATGGGGGCAGCGGCAATCAGCCCCAGCATTTT. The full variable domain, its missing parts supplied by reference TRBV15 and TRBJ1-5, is DAMVIQNPRYQVTQFGKPVTLSCSQTLNHNVMYWYQQKSSQAPKLLFHYYDKDFNNEADTPDNFQSRRPNTSFCFLDIRSPGLGDTAMYLCATSRDGGSGNQPQHFGDGTRLSIL.

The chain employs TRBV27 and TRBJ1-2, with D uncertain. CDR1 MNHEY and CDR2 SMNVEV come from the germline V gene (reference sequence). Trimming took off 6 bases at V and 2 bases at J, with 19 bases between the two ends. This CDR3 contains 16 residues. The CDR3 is CASRTGGLQMNYGYTF. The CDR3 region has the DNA TGTGCCAGCAGGACCGGAGGCTTACAGATGAACTATGGCTACACCTTC.

The CDR3 protein is CSASRAVGTVNTEAFF. The CDR3 region has the DNA TGCAGTGCTAGTAGAGCCGTAGGGACAGTGAACACTGAAGCTTTCTTT. This chain connects TRBV20-1 to TRBJ1-1; 7 nucleotides align to TRBD1. This CDR3 spans 16 amino acids. The germline V gene encodes CDR1 DFQATT and CDR2 SNEGSKA (reference sequence). Unmatched junction bases numbered 10, after V lost 3 bases and J lost 0 bases.

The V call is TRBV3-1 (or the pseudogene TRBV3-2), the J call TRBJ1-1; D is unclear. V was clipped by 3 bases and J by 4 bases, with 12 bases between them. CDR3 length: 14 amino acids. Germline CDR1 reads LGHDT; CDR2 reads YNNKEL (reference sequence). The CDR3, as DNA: TGTGCCAGCAGCCATTATGATCGGGGCACTGAAGCTTTCTTT. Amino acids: CASSHYDRGTEAFF.

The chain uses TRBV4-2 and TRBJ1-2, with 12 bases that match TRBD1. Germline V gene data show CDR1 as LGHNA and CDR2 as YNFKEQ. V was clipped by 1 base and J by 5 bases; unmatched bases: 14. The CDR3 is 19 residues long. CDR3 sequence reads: CASSQVDGTGGARMYGYTF. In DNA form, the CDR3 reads TGTGCCAGCAGCCAAGTAGACGGGACAGGGGGCGCGCGAATGTATGGCTACACCTTC.

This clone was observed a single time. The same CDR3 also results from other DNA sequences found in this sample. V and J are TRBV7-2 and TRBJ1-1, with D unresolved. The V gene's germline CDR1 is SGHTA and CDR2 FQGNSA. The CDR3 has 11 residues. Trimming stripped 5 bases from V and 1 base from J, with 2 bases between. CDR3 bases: TGTGCCAGCAGCCAGAACACTGAAGCTTTCTTT. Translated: CASSQNTEAFF.

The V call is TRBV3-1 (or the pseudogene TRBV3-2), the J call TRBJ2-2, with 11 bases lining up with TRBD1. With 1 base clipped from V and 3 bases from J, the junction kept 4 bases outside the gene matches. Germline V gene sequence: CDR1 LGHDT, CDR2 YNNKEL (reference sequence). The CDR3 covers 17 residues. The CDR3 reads CASSQGLGQGDTGELFF. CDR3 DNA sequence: TGTGCCAGCAGCCAAGGCTTGGGACAGGGGGACACCGGGGAGCTGTTTTTT.